This TCR beta chain was sequenced in a study of prognosis after radiotherapy for stage I lung cancer. CDR3 length: 13 residues. Trimming left V 0 bases short and J 11 bases short, with 11 bases between. Germline CDR1 reads LNHDA; CDR2 reads SQIVND (reference sequence). This clonotype came up many times. Its matching antigen is unknown. Study-level results: Reduced unique TCR clone counts were recorded after stereotactic body radiation therapy, with a median of about 10,000 versus 6,900. The way patients used TRBV and TRBJ genes reportedly differed depending on whether they had metastases. The study found lower Shannon entropy after stereotactic body radiation therapy in patients who developed distant metastases.

Multiplex PCR, run in two rounds, amplified TCR beta CDR3 from genomic DNA. Initially, in first-round PCR, primers specific to each TRBV and TRBJ gene were used. Universal primers were what the second PCR round relied on. One entry per CDR3 protein, called by TCRdb with MiXCR from the multiplex PCR reads. The table has 15,000 to 20,000 distinct CDR3 sequences, approximately 28% seen once; the top ten hold roughly 30%. The TCR comes from a donor over 45 with non-small cell lung cancer. The chain recombines TRBV19 with TRBJ2-1; maybe TRBD2 (6 bases). Here the sequenced sample was PBMCs, taken before or after stereotactic body radiation therapy (not recorded which). The CDR3: CASSIEGGTQQFF. CDR3 nucleotide sequence: TGTGCCAGTAGTATAGAAGGTGGGACTCAGCAGTTCTTC.